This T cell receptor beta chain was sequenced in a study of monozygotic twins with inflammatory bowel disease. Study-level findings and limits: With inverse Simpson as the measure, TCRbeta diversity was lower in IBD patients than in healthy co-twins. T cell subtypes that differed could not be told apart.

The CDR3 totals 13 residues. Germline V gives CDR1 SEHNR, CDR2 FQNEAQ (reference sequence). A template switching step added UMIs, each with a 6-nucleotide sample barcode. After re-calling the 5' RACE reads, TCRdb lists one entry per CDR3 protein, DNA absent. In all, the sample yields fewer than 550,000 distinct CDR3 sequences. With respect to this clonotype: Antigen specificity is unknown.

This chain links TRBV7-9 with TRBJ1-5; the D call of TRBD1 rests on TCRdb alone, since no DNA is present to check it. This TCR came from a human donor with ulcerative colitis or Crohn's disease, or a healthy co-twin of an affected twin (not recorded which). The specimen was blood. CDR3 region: CASTTGSSQPQHF.